The 29 T cell receptor beta chains below all came from one sample that was sequenced in a study of T cell repertoires in cytomegalovirus infection. TCRdb analysed the reads with MiXCR anew, one entry per CDR3 protein. Of around 100,000 distinct CDR3 sequences listed, 15% to 20% are singletons. Sequenced material: PBMCs. The source is a human donor in good health (CMV status not recorded). Some clones in this sample may be carry-over from other donors' samples.

In DNA form, the CDR3 reads TGTGCCAGCAGTGCCACTAGCGGGGGGGCATATACGCAGTATTTT. Its protein product is CASSATSGGAYTQYF. The chain has TRBV28 and TRBJ2-3, with 13 bases identical to TRBD2. CDR1 MDHEN and CDR2 SYDVKM come from the germline V gene. With V trimmed by 5 bases and J by 7 bases, 6 bases remained unmatched. The CDR3 extends over 15 amino acids.

In this sample, this clonotype turned up many times. The chain uses TRBV12-3 or TRBV12-4 and TRBJ1-4; D uncertain. The CDR3 consists of 14 residues. The V end lost 3 bases, the J end lost 8 bases, and 13 bases lay between the germline ends. CDR3 nucleotide sequence: TGTGCCAGCAGTTTTGCCGGGCCGAAGGAAAAACTGTTTTTT. It specifies CASSFAGPKEKLFF.

This clonotype was seen repeatedly, ten times or more. V and J are TRBV7-2 and TRBJ1-1; D unresolved. Looked up from germline, CDR1 is SGHTA and CDR2 is FQGNSA. V was cut by 0 bases and J by 11 bases, with 16 bases left in between. The CDR3 length is 14 residues. CDR3 DNA: TGTGCCAGCAGCTTAGCATCAGTCACAGCGGAGGCTTTCTTT. It yields the protein CASSLASVTAEAFF.

V is TRBV10-3 and J is TRBJ2-3; perhaps TRBD2 as D (7 bases). Trimming removed 10 bases from V and 2 bases from J, with 16 bases in between. CDR1 and CDR2 from the germline V gene are ENHRY and SYGVKD. The length of the CDR3 is 14 residues. The DNA for the CDR3 is TGTGCCACCGGACGGGGGGCAATCACAGATACGCAGTATTTT. Its translation is CATGRGAITDTQYF.

The V call is TRBV6-1, the J call TRBJ2-3; D is possibly TRBD1 (6 bases). Trimming left V 6 bases short and J 4 bases short, with 17 bases between. This CDR3 comprises 15 residues. CDR1 and CDR2 (germline): MNHNS, SASEGT. The CDR3 loop is CASSNPGARADTQYF. In nucleotides, the CDR3 is TGTGCCAGCAGCAACCCAGGGGCCCGGGCAGATACGCAGTATTTT.

The J gene is TRBJ1-1, the V gene TRBV18; D unclear. V lost 3 bases and J lost 2, with 13 bases in between. Germline V gene lookup returns CDR1 KGHSH and CDR2 LQKENI. The CDR3 runs to 15 residues. Written as DNA, the CDR3 is TGTGCCAGCTCACCCTCCTCGAGGCGAAACACTGAAGCTTTCTTT. This translates into CASSPSSRRNTEAFF. The entire variable domain, with the rest obtained from reference TRBV18 and TRBJ1-1, is as follows: NAGVMQNPRHLVRRRGQEARLRCSPMKGHSHVYWYRQLPEEGLKFMVYLQKENIIDESGMPKERFSAEFPKEGPSILRIQQVVRGDSAAYFCASSPSSRRNTEAFFGQGTRLTVV.

This clonotype was seen repeatedly, ten times or more. V is TRBV11-2 and J is TRBJ2-3; D remains ambiguous. The CDR3 length is 13 residues. The V gene lost 3 bases and the J gene lost 2 bases, with 6 bases spanning the gap. Germline lookup yields CDR1 SGHAT and CDR2 FQNNGV. The DNA for the CDR3 is TGTGCCAGCAGCTTTTTTTACACAGATACGCAGTATTTT. Translation gives CASSFFYTDTQYF. Using reference TRBV11-2 and TRBJ2-3 for the parts outside the CDR3, the full variable domain is EAGVAQSPRYKIIEKRQSVAFWCNPISGHATLYWYQQILGQGPKLLIQFQNNGVVDDSQLPKDRFSAERLKGVDSTLKIQPAKLEDSAVYLCASSFFYTDTQYFGPGTRLTVL.

This rearrangement joins TRBV15 to TRBJ1-5; 7 bases line up with TRBD1. The CDR3 totals 15 residues. V lost 3 bases and J lost 3; bases outside the gene matches: 5. From germline, CDR1 is LNHNV and CDR2 YYDKDF (reference sequence). CDR3 bases: TGTGCCACCAGCAGGGAGACAGGGATCAATCAGCCCCAGCATTTT. The encoded protein is CATSRETGINQPQHF.

This clonotype occurred many times. The V call is TRBV7-8, the J call TRBJ2-3, with TRBD2 as a possible D gene (6 bases). CDR3 length: 19 amino acids. V was pared by 5 bases and J by 1 base, with 25 bases between. Germline lookup yields CDR1 SGHVS and CDR2 FQNEAQ. DNA of the CDR3: TGTGCCAGCAGCCGCGGATGGGTATCGGGGGTGCGTCGCACAGATACGCAGTATTTT. Translated: CASSRGWVSGVRRTDTQYF.

The chain uses TRBV5-4 and TRBJ1-4; TRBD1 matches 8 bases. The trim removed 3 bases at V and 5 bases at J, leaving 12 bases unmatched. This CDR3 contains 17 residues. Germline V lookup: CDR1 SGHNT, CDR2 YYREEE (reference sequence). The CDR3 reads CASSSKISGTGNEKLFF. The CDR3, as DNA: TGTGCCAGCAGCTCAAAAATATCCGGGACAGGAAATGAAAAACTGTTTTTT.

V usage is TRBV20-1 and J usage is TRBJ2-5; the match to TRBD2 covers 9 bases. The V segment lost 5 bases and the J segment 0 bases; nucleotides outside the gene matches: 7. CDR3 size: 15 residues. Germline CDR1 is DFQATT and CDR2 is SNEGSKA (reference sequence). This CDR3 reads CSAFPAGGYQETQYF. The CDR3 region has the DNA TGCAGTGCTTTCCCAGCGGGGGGTTACCAAGAGACCCAGTACTTC.

This clonotype appeared many times. The chain couples TRBV7-8 to TRBJ2-7; 9 nucleotides agree with TRBD2. Germline CDR1 is SGHVS and CDR2 is FQNEAQ. V was pared by 5 bases and J by 1 base, with 3 bases of the junction left unmatched. The CDR3 extends over 14 amino acids. The CDR3 sequence is CASSQTSGSYEQYF. The CDR3 bases are TGTGCCAGCAGCCAGACTAGCGGTTCCTACGAGCAGTACTTC.

The rearrangement links TRBV5-1 to TRBJ2-7; tentative D call: TRBD1 (5 bases). CDR1 and CDR2 from the germline V gene are SGHRS and YFSETQ. The ends were cut back, 0 bases at V and 3 bases at J, with 16 bases in the middle. The CDR3 runs 16 residues. The CDR3 loop reads CASSLALAGNDYEQYF. The CDR3 DNA is TGCGCCAGCAGCTTGGCCCTGGCAGGGAACGACTACGAGCAGTACTTC.

This clonotype was detected a few times. The CDR3 loop is CASSGTGRIAANVLTF. In DNA form, the CDR3 reads TGTGCCAGCAGTGGGACAGGTCGAATCGCGGCCAACGTCCTGACTTTC. J is TRBJ2-6 and V is TRBV6-1, with TRBD1 matching over 7 bases. The CDR3 length is 16 residues. Germline V CDR1 and CDR2: MNHNS, SASEGT. Unmatched junction bases numbered 9, after V lost 4 bases and J lost 6 bases.

Only a few counts were recorded for this clonotype. The CDR3 DNA sequence: TGTGCCAGCAGCTTAAGGGGGGGCGGCACCGGGGAGCTGTTTTTT. Its protein is CASSLRGGGTGELFF. The chain has TRBV7-3 and TRBJ2-2; TRBD2 might be the D (7 bases). V shed 1 base and J shed 4 bases, with 10 bases lying between them. Per the germline V gene, CDR1 is SGHTA and CDR2 is FQGTGA. This CDR3 has 15 residues.

This clonotype occurred a few times. This rearrangement joins TRBV6-2 or TRBV6-3 to TRBJ2-7, with 7 bases fitting TRBD1. Germline lookup yields CDR1 MNHEY and CDR2 SVGEGT. The CDR3 spans 14 residues. V lost 6 bases and J lost 2; bases outside the gene matches: 7. The CDR3 DNA sequence: TGTGCCAGCAGCCATGACAGGGATACCTACGAGCAGTACTTC. It specifies CASSHDRDTYEQYF.

The rearrangement uses TRBV20-1 and TRBJ2-7; no definite D call. Per germline, CDR1 DFQATT and CDR2 SNEGSKA (reference sequence). Trimming removed 5 bases at V and 6 bases at J, with 20 bases between. The CDR3 covers 14 residues. CDR3 DNA sequence: TGCAGTGCTTCCGCGGCCCCAGGCTTGGCCGAGCAGTACTTC. Translation: CSASAAPGLAEQYF.

This clonotype occurred a few times. This sequence joins TRBV20-1 and TRBJ1-3; D is perhaps TRBD1 (5 bases). Per the germline V gene, CDR1 is DFQATT and CDR2 is SNEGSKA (reference sequence). This CDR3 spans 14 amino acids. V lost 6 bases, J lost 0 bases, and 12 bases lay in between. The CDR3: CSARGGGSGNTIYF. CDR3 DNA: TGCAGTGCCCGGGGCGGCGGCTCTGGAAACACCATATATTTT.

This clonotype was found a few times. CDR3 loop: CASSLVGSYGYTF. In DNA form, the CDR3 reads TGTGCCAGCAGCTTGGTTGGGTCCTATGGCTACACCTTC. The chain joins TRBV5-4 to TRBJ1-2; D not certain. This CDR3 contains 13 residues. The V gene lost 0 bases and the J gene lost 4 bases, with 7 bases spanning the gap. Looked up from germline, CDR1 is SGHNT and CDR2 is YYREEE (reference sequence). Using reference TRBV5-4 and TRBJ1-2 for the parts outside the CDR3, the full variable domain is ETGVTQSPTHLIKTRGQQVTLRCSSQSGHNTVSWYQQALGQGPQFIFQYYREEENGRGNFPPRFSGLQFPNYSSELNVNALELDDSALYLCASSLVGSYGYTFGSGTRLTVV.

This clonotype was counted a few times. The rearrangement uses TRBV7-3 and TRBJ2-2, with D tentatively TRBD2 (5 bases). Trimming cost V 5 bases and J 9 bases, with 7 bases left between them. Per the germline V gene, CDR1 is SGHTA and CDR2 is FQGTGA. This CDR3 has 11 amino acids. The DNA for the CDR3 is TGTGCCAGCAGCGGCGGGCGGGAGCTGTTTTTT. Its protein is CASSGGRELFF. The entire variable domain, with the rest obtained from reference TRBV7-3 and TRBJ2-2, is as follows: GAGVSQTPSNKVTEKGKYVELRCDPISGHTALYWYRQSLGQGPEFLIYFQGTGAADDSGLPNDRFFAVRPEGSVSTLKIQRTERGDSAVYLCASSGGRELFFGEGSRLTVL.

The chain combines TRBV2 with TRBJ1-4; a possible D gene is TRBD1 (5 bases). Per germline, CDR1 SNHLY and CDR2 FYNNEI. CDR3 size: 14 residues. V was trimmed by 3 bases and J by 5 bases, leaving 10 bases between them. The CDR3 region is CASSDRQTNEKLFF. Here the CDR3 DNA reads TGTGCCAGCAGTGACCGACAGACCAATGAAAAACTGTTTTTT.

This clonotype has more than one count but fewer than ten. V usage is TRBV25-1 and J usage is TRBJ2-7; D perhaps matches TRBD2 (5 bases). The CDR3 is 12 residues long. Germline V gene data show CDR1 as MGHDK and CDR2 as SYGVNS. V dropped 2 bases and J dropped 9 bases, with 11 bases sitting between them. Here the CDR3 reads CASSENGLSQYF. The DNA for the CDR3 is TGTGCCAGCAGTGAAAACGGACTCTCGCAGTACTTC.

This clonotype showed up many times. The chain joins TRBV10-3 to TRBJ1-1; 11 bases align to TRBD1. Germline CDR1 is ENHRY and CDR2 is SYGVKD. Losses at the gene ends were 5 bases for V and 8 bases for J; bases not matched to a gene: 4. The CDR3 loop spans 13 amino acids. The CDR3 is CAISWTGGTEAFF. Here the CDR3 DNA reads TGTGCCATCAGTTGGACAGGGGGCACCGAAGCTTTCTTT.

This clonotype was picked up many times. V gene TRBV7-2 combines with J gene TRBJ2-3; 8 bases match TRBD1. Looked up from germline, CDR1 is SGHTA and CDR2 is FQGNSA. After removal of 4 bases from V and 2 bases from J, the junction contained 5 bases not matched to a gene. The CDR3 is made up of 15 amino acids. CDR3 nucleotide sequence: TGTGCCAGCAGCTCGAGGACAGGGCACACAGATACGCAGTATTTT. The encoded protein is CASSSRTGHTDTQYF.

The gene calls are TRBV7-9 and TRBJ2-3; D may be TRBD1 (5 bases). V gave up 1 base and J gave up 0 bases, with 11 bases separating them. Germline-derived CDR1 and CDR2 are SEHNR and FQNEAQ (reference sequence). The length of the CDR3 is 16 residues. The CDR3 protein is CASSLVGQGSTDTQYF. As DNA, the CDR3 is TGTGCCAGCAGCTTAGTCGGGCAGGGTAGCACAGATACGCAGTATTTT.

V usage is TRBV2 and J usage is TRBJ2-2, with D tentatively TRBD2 (5 bases). Per the germline V gene, CDR1 is SNHLY and CDR2 is FYNNEI. V lost 4 bases and J lost 9, with 15 bases in between. This CDR3 is built from 14 residues. In nucleotides, the CDR3 is TGTGCCAGCAGTGTACTAGGAGAAGTCAGGGAGCTGTTTTTT. Protein sequence: CASSVLGEVRELFF.

This clonotype turned up a few times. At one boundary the junction diverges from the germline segment, which might be a read error. J is TRBJ1-4 and V is TRBV6-5; TRBD1 is a possible D gene (5 bases). From germline, CDR1 is MNHEY and CDR2 SVGAGI. The CDR3 sequence is 14 residues long. Written as DNA, the CDR3 is TGTGTCAGCAGTACTGCACCGCCGGGGGGAAAACTGTTTTTT. This translates into CVSSTAPPGGKLFF.

This clonotype was counted between two and nine times. The chain employs TRBV29-1 and TRBJ1-1; D is possibly TRBD1 (5 bases). Germline assignment: CDR1 SQVTM and CDR2 ANQGSEA. The CDR3 sequence is 15 residues long. Trimming stripped 0 bases from V and 3 bases from J, with 14 bases between. The CDR3 DNA reads as TGCAGCGTTGAAGATTGGGCGAAAGGGGACACTGAAGCTTTCTTT. It encodes CSVEDWAKGDTEAFF.

This clonotype was observed many times. The chain employs TRBV15 and TRBJ1-1; D gene unclear. In germline, CDR1 is LNHNV, CDR2 YYDKDF (reference sequence). V gave up 3 bases and J gave up 2 bases, with 10 bases separating them. There are 14 residues in the CDR3. This chain's CDR3 is CATSRLVGNTEAFF. The DNA of the CDR3 is TGTGCCACCAGCAGGCTAGTTGGTAACACTGAAGCTTTCTTT.